This entry features one T cell receptor beta chain sequence. No antigen is known for it. Germline V gene lookup returns CDR1 GTSNPN and CDR2 SVGIG (reference sequence). With 3 bases removed from V and 6 bases from J, the gap between germline ends came to 11 bases. This CDR3 has 13 amino acids. Data came from immunoSEQ multiplex PCR; TCRdb stores just in-frame clones and leaves some out. Here the sample spans 57,000 or so clones, over 65% being singletons. The data belong to a study of T cell responses to AZD1222 COVID-19 vaccine. Study observations and caveats: Seropositive status at baseline applied to only 5 to 7 AZD1222 recipients. Increased Spike-specific TCR breadth and depth were observed after two AZD1222 doses.

This specimen consisted of peripheral blood, obtained 28 days after the second AZD1222 dose. This receptor was taken from an adult who received the AZD1222 COVID-19 vaccine. The V call is TRBV30, the J call TRBJ2-2; no firm D call. The CDR3 coding sequence is TGTGCCTGGAGGCCCCGTGGTTCCGGGGAGCTGTTTTTT. This gives the protein CAWRPRGSGELFF.